This entry lists 20 T cell receptor beta chains sequenced from one sample in a study of blood T cells in healthy people across ages. The authors ran a second PCR of about 6 to 11 cycles using a sample-barcoded 5' primer and a J-beta primer mix. Each CDR3 protein is one row after TCRdb ran MiXCR on the 5' RACE reads. The table records about 1,500,000 distinct CDR3 sequences, about 40% of them present only once. Sequences were obtained from blood. These receptors were obtained from a woman between 18 and 29 years old in good health.

This clonotype was seen only a few times. V usage is TRBV18 and J usage is TRBJ2-3; D may be TRBD2 (6 bases). The V gene lost 3 bases and the J gene lost 5 bases, with 18 bases spanning the gap. This CDR3 is 16 amino acids long. Germline CDR1 and CDR2: KGHSH and LQKENI. The CDR3: CASSPVLRGYQDTQYF. In DNA, the CDR3 is TGTGCCAGCTCACCTGTGCTTCGGGGGTATCAAGATACGCAGTATTTT.

The chain combines TRBV10-3 with TRBJ2-3, with TRBD2 identical over 8 bases. This CDR3 contains 16 residues. Looked up from germline, CDR1 is ENHRY and CDR2 is SYGVKD. The V segment lost 4 bases and the J segment 2 bases; nucleotides outside the gene matches: 8. This CDR3 is CAISALAGGSTDTQYF. CDR3 DNA sequence: TGTGCCATCAGTGCCCTGGCGGGAGGATCCACAGATACGCAGTATTTT.

This clonotype was seen only a few times. The CDR3 protein is CASSEYGGNTEAFF. For the CDR3, the DNA is TGCGCCAGCAGTGAGTACGGGGGGAACACTGAAGCTTTCTTT. The chain is built from TRBV10-2 and TRBJ1-1, with D possibly matching TRBD1 (5 bases). V dropped 1 base and J dropped 1 base, with 7 bases sitting between them. The germline gives CDR1 WSHSY, CDR2 SAAADI. The CDR3 loop spans 14 amino acids.

This clonotype appeared many times. The J gene is TRBJ2-1, the V gene TRBV20-1; D may correspond to TRBD1 or TRBD2 (5 bases each). Gene TRBJ2-7 matches the end of the DNA better, so the J call may be wrong. In germline, CDR1 is DFQATT, CDR2 SNEGSKA (reference sequence). This CDR3 has 14 residues. The CDR3 region has the DNA TGCAGTGCTCCGGGGCCCCTCTCCTACAATGAGCAGTACTTC. It specifies CSAPGPLSYNEQYF.

About this clonotype: Its ends do not fully match the called genes, so a read error is possible. The genes are TRBV7-9 and TRBJ1-6; D is unresolved. The germline V gene has CDR1 SEHNR and CDR2 FQNEAQ (reference sequence). CDR3 length: 14 amino acids. The CDR3 spells CASREEVHNSPLHF. DNA of the CDR3: TGTGCAAGCAGAGAGGAAGTCCATAATTCACCCCTCCACTTT.

This clonotype appeared many times. With a much larger clone just one base away, this may be a read error. J is TRBJ2-3 and V is TRBV20-1; D tentatively fits TRBD1 or TRBD2 (5 bases each). Germline-derived CDR1 and CDR2 are DFQATT and SNEGSKA (reference sequence). This CDR3 comprises 13 residues. Trimming pared 6 bases from V and 2 bases from J, leaving 12 bases between. CDR3 amino acids: CSALGTVTDTQYF. CDR3 sequence (DNA): TGCAGTGCGTTAGGGACCGTCACAGATACGCAGTATTTT.

This clonotype has ten or more counts. The chain uses TRBV14 and TRBJ2-7, with TRBD1 matching 7 bases. The CDR3 sequence is 15 residues long. Germline lookup yields CDR1 SGHDN and CDR2 FVKESK. The ends lost 3 bases at V and 2 bases at J; junction bases unmatched: 7. CDR3 loop: CASSHAGTVTYEQYF. The CDR3, as DNA: TGTGCCAGCAGCCACGCCGGGACAGTGACCTACGAGCAGTACTTC.

This clonotype showed up just once. This chain links TRBV21-1 with TRBJ2-2; the D call TRBD2 from the table was never checked on the DNA. TRBV21-1 is listed as a pseudogene. This CDR3 is built from 16 residues. The CDR3 DNA follows: TGTGCCAGCAGCGGCGGGATGCCCTCGAACACCGGGGAGCTGTTTTTT. Protein sequence: CASSGGMPSNTGELFF.

This clonotype was observed a handful of times. V usage is TRBV7-2 and J usage is TRBJ2-4; no reliable D call. Looked up from germline, CDR1 is SGHTA and CDR2 is FQGNSA. This CDR3 has 13 residues. The V and J ends lost 1 base and 6 bases respectively, with 7 bases between them. CDR3 protein: CASSLDSRNIQYF. DNA of the CDR3: TGTGCCAGCAGCTTAGATAGCAGAAACATTCAGTACTTC. Full variable domain (missing parts from reference TRBV7-2 and TRBJ2-4): GAGVSQSPSNKVTEKGKDVELRCDPISGHTALYWYRQSLGQGLEFLIYFQGNSAPDKSGLPSDRFSAERTGGSVSTLTIQRTQQEDSAVYLCASSLDSRNIQYFGAGTRLSVL.

J is TRBJ1-4 and V is TRBV27; D gene unclear. The CDR3 is made up of 14 amino acids. V shed 6 bases and J shed 3 bases, with 11 bases lying between them. Germline-derived CDR1 and CDR2 are MNHEY and SMNVEV (reference sequence). CDR3 coding DNA: TGTGCCAGCAGCCGAACGTACTCTAATGAAAAACTGTTTTTT. It is translated as CASSRTYSNEKLFF. The complete variable domain, with remaining parts taken from reference TRBV27 and TRBJ1-4, reads EAQVTQNPRYLITVTGKKLTVTCSQNMNHEYMSWYRQDPGLGLRQIYYSMNVEVTDKGDVPEGYKVSRKEKRNFPLILESPSPNQTSLYFCASSRTYSNEKLFFGSGTQLSVL.

This clonotype was picked up a small number of times. DNA of the CDR3: TGCAGTGCTAGTACTGGGGCGCGGTACAATGAGCAGTTCTTC. Amino acids: CSASTGARYNEQFF. The chain recombines TRBV20-1 with TRBJ2-1; a weak D match, TRBD1 (5 bases). Germline CDR1 and CDR2: DFQATT and SNEGSKA (reference sequence). The CDR3 loop spans 14 amino acids. Trimming removed 3 bases from V and 4 bases from J, with 13 bases in between.

The rearrangement uses TRBV2 and TRBJ1-5; possible D gene TRBD1, 6 bases. Germline V gives CDR1 SNHLY, CDR2 FYNNEI. CDR3 length: 14 residues. The V and J ends lost 8 bases and 1 base respectively, with 12 bases between them. Here the CDR3 DNA reads TGTGCCAGCGGGGGGGCGGAAAGCAATCAGCCCCAGCATTTT. Its protein product is CASGGAESNQPQHF.

This clonotype was seen a single time. The chain combines TRBV3-1 with TRBJ1-6, with D maybe TRBD1 (6 bases). The CDR3 extends over 17 amino acids. Germline CDR1 is LGHDT and CDR2 is YNNKEL (reference sequence). Between the trimmed V and J ends, which lost 0 bases and 2 bases, there was a span of 11 bases. The CDR3 loop reads CASSQDSGTTYNSPLHF. Written as DNA, the CDR3 is TGTGCCAGCAGCCAAGATAGTGGGACAACCTATAATTCACCCCTCCACTTT.

The chain uses TRBV6-1 and TRBJ2-6; 12 nucleotides match TRBD1. Germline V lookup: CDR1 MNHNS, CDR2 SASEGT. The V and J ends lost 7 bases and 1 base, in that order; junction bases with no gene match: 5. The CDR3 has 17 residues. The CDR3 DNA is TGTGCCAGCATGGGACAGGGGGCGCTTTCTGGGGCCAACGTCCTGACTTTC. Protein sequence: CASMGQGALSGANVLTF.

This clonotype has just a few counts. The chain combines TRBV12-3 or TRBV12-4 with TRBJ2-1; 13 bases match TRBD2. Losses at the gene ends were 6 bases for V and 2 bases for J; bases not matched to a gene: 4. The CDR3 spans 16 residues. Here the CDR3 reads CASSSTSGGAYNEQFF. In DNA, the CDR3 is TGTGCCAGCAGCTCAACTAGCGGGGGGGCCTACAATGAGCAGTTCTTC.

The chain combines TRBV20-1 with TRBJ1-2; D gene uncertain. Germline V CDR1 and CDR2: DFQATT, SNEGSKA (reference sequence). CDR3 length: 11 amino acids. Trimming left V 4 bases short and J 2 bases short, with 5 bases between. The CDR3 here is CSAIENYGYTF. The CDR3 DNA follows: TGCAGTGCTATAGAAAACTATGGCTACACCTTC.

The table lists this clonotype with a few counts. The rearrangement joins TRBV7-2 to TRBJ1-2; D is unresolved. V lost 0 bases and J lost 3, with 14 bases in between. Germline assignment: CDR1 SGHTA and CDR2 FQGNSA. The CDR3 is 16 amino acids. The CDR3: CASSLAPSGGDYGYTF. CDR3 DNA sequence: TGTGCCAGCAGCTTAGCCCCCTCTGGCGGAGACTATGGCTACACCTTC.

The chain joins TRBV20-1 to TRBJ2-1; maybe TRBD2 (7 bases). This CDR3 is built from 13 residues. Germline CDR1 DFQATT, CDR2 SNEGSKA (reference sequence). V lost 6 bases, J lost 12 bases, and 21 bases lay in between. CDR3 bases: TGCAGTGCCCGAGGGGGGGCCACAATGCGGCAGTTCTTC. It specifies CSARGGATMRQFF.

This chain uses TRBV10-3 with TRBJ2-3; D might be TRBD2 (6 bases). This CDR3 spans 15 amino acids. Germline CDR1 is ENHRY and CDR2 is SYGVKD. V lost 6 bases and J lost 0, with 13 bases in between. As DNA, the CDR3 is TGTGCCATCAGAGAAGTGGGGACTAGCACAGATACGCAGTATTTT. It codes for CAIREVGTSTDTQYF.

The CDR3 spells CSARGVNTEAFF. The CDR3, as DNA: TGCAGTGCTAGGGGGGTGAACACTGAAGCTTTCTTT. The chain combines TRBV20-1 with TRBJ1-1, with D possibly matching TRBD1 (5 bases). CDR1 DFQATT and CDR2 SNEGSKA come from the germline V gene (reference sequence). The CDR3 runs to 12 residues. Trimming shortened V by 3 bases and J by 0 bases, and 5 bases separated the two germline ends.